This section outlines one T cell receptor beta chain sequence together with its context. Possible read error: a much larger clone is one base away. The CDR3 is 15 residues long. The germline V gene has CDR1 LNHNV and CDR2 YYDKDF (reference sequence). V shed 5 bases and J shed 3 bases, with 16 bases lying between them. Then a second PCR, running roughly 7 to 11 cycles, was carried out with a sample-barcoded 5' primer and a J-beta primer mix. TCRdb reprocessed the 5' RACE reads via MiXCR and lists one record per CDR3 protein. The sample holds some 920,000 distinct CDR3 sequences, 45% to 60% seen once. The sample belongs to a study of blood T cells in healthy people across ages.

The chain recombines TRBV15 with TRBJ2-5; D is ambiguous. The receptor was isolated from a woman aged 55-75 years in good health. The specimen was blood. The chain's CDR3 is CATSGASFSEETQYF. The DNA of the CDR3 is TGTGCCACCAGCGGCGCGAGCTTCTCGGAAGAGACCCAGTACTTC.